This TCR beta chain came from a study of T cell repertoires in cytomegalovirus infection. Study as a whole: Indications of both CMV infection and matching HLA type were provided by public TCR beta signatures.

Germline values: CDR1 SGHDT, CDR2 YYEEEE. The V gene end was trimmed by 5 bases and the J gene end by 3 bases; junction bases not matched to a gene: 4. The CDR3 runs to 13 residues. TCRdb recomputed calls from the reads with MiXCR, one row per CDR3 protein. This sample yields about 60,000 distinct CDR3 sequences, of which about 19% are seen a single time; around 72% belongs to the top ten. A note on this clonotype: What it binds is unknown.

Study-level points and caveats: HLA-C-restricted TCR beta clonotypes specific for CMV led the ex vivo response. There were carriers of CMV plus the relevant HLA, and cumulative public TCR beta family frequency identified them.

This receptor was identified in a human donor in good health (CMV status not recorded). Some clones in this sample may be carry-over from other donors' samples. The V call is TRBV5-6, the J call TRBJ1-1, with TRBD1 matching over 7 bases. This sample comprised CD8+ T cells from cultured PBMCs, obtained from culture after CMV antigen stimulation. This CDR3 reads CASRQTGDTEAFF. CDR3 nucleotide sequence: TGTGCCAGCAGACAAACAGGGGACACTGAAGCTTTCTTT.